These 10 T cell receptor beta chains came from one sample sequenced in a study of blood T cell repertoires in COVID-19. Produced via immunoSEQ multiplex PCR; TCRdb's table is partial and in-frame only. The sample has roughly 98,000 clones, roughly 80% seen once; the top ten hold 11%. The sequencing sample was made of peripheral blood. The receptors here all came from a man aged 65-85 years with active or convalescent COVID-19.

The V call is TRBV3-1 (or the pseudogene TRBV3-2), the J call TRBJ1-1; D may be TRBD1 (6 bases). V lost 2 bases, J lost 4 bases, and 8 bases lay in between. This CDR3 is built from 13 residues. Germline V gene data show CDR1 as LGHDT and CDR2 as YNNKEL (reference sequence). The CDR3 reads CASSQIGGTEAFF. CDR3 bases: TGTGCCAGCAGCCAAATAGGGGGCACTGAAGCTTTCTTT.

This chain joins TRBV30 and TRBJ2-1, with 11 nucleotides matching TRBD2. J gave up 4 bases and V 2 bases, and 7 bases lay outside the gene matches. CDR3 size: 16 residues. Germline CDR1 reads GTSNPN; CDR2 reads SVGIG (reference sequence). In DNA form, the CDR3 reads TGTGCCTGGAGTCCGACCCTAGCGGGGGGTTACAATGAGCAGTTCTTC. Its protein product is CAWSPTLAGGYNEQFF.

Concerning this clone itself: Other DNA sequences within the sample encode an identical CDR3. This chain links TRBV5-6 with TRBJ2-7; unclear D gene. The germline V gene encodes CDR1 SGHDT and CDR2 YYEEEE. The CDR3 is 11 amino acids. V lost 0 bases to trimming and J lost 6 bases, with 4 bases between them. In DNA, the CDR3 is TGTGCCAGCAGCTTGGCCCGCGAGCAGTACTTC. It codes for CASSLAREQYF. Drawing the rest from reference TRBV5-6 and TRBJ2-7, the complete variable domain is DAGVTQSPTHLIKTRGQQVTLRCSPKSGHDTVSWYQQALGQGPQFIFQYYEEEERQRGNFPDRFSGHQFPNYSSELNVNALLLGDSALYLCASSLAREQYFGPGTRLTVT.

The chain uses TRBV5-1 and TRBJ2-1; D is perhaps TRBD2 (6 bases). The CDR3 contains 15 residues. Germline values: CDR1 SGHRS, CDR2 YFSETQ. With 1 base removed from V and 3 bases from J, the gap between germline ends came to 11 bases. In DNA, the CDR3 is TGCGCCAGCAGCTTGTTAGCGGAGCACTACAATGAGCAGTTCTTC. As protein: CASSLLAEHYNEQFF.

The DNA for the CDR3 is TGTGCCAGCGAGGACTACAGAAATGAGCAGTTCTTC. Translating gives CASEDYRNEQFF. The J gene is TRBJ2-1, the V gene TRBV11-2; tentative D call: TRBD2 (6 bases). The CDR3 length is 12 residues. Germline assignment: CDR1 SGHAT and CDR2 FQNNGV. Trimming removed 8 bases from V and 7 bases from J, with 12 bases in between.

The J gene is TRBJ2-3, the V gene TRBV14; possible D gene TRBD2, 7 bases. CDR1 is SGHDN, CDR2 FVKESK, per germline. V was pared by 0 bases and J by 2 bases, with 12 bases between. CDR3 length: 16 amino acids. The CDR3 is CASSQEGAGATDTQYF. In DNA form, the CDR3 reads TGTGCCAGCAGCCAAGAAGGGGCGGGGGCCACAGATACGCAGTATTTT.

The J gene is TRBJ2-1, the V gene TRBV5-1, with D perhaps matching TRBD2 (7 bases). The CDR3 is made up of 14 amino acids. The ends were cut back, 2 bases at V and 5 bases at J, with 11 bases in the middle. The germline CDR1 and CDR2 sequences are SGHRS and YFSETQ. The chain's CDR3 is CASSFGGLNNEQFF. The CDR3 nucleotides are TGCGCCAGCAGCTTCGGGGGGCTGAACAATGAGCAGTTCTTC.

The gene calls are TRBV5-4 and TRBJ1-1, with a weak D call TRBD1 (5 bases). The CDR3 sequence is 14 residues long. V was cut by 4 bases and J by 5 bases, with 15 bases left in between. Germline V lookup: CDR1 SGHNT, CDR2 YYREEE (reference sequence). The CDR3 reads CASSRHGGGTEAFF. The CDR3 nucleotides read TGTGCCAGCAGCAGGCATGGGGGGGGAACTGAAGCTTTCTTT. Full variable domain (outside the CDR3, taken from reference TRBV5-4 and TRBJ1-1): ETGVTQSPTHLIKTRGQQVTLRCSSQSGHNTVSWYQQALGQGPQFIFQYYREEENGRGNFPPRFSGLQFPNYSSELNVNALELDDSALYLCASSRHGGGTEAFFGQGTRLTVV.

The J gene is TRBJ2-7, the V gene TRBV11-3; 9 positions agree with TRBD1. The CDR3 has 14 amino acids. With 5 bases clipped from V and 4 bases from J, the junction kept 6 bases outside the gene matches. Looked up from germline, CDR1 is SGHNT and CDR2 is YENEEA. The CDR3 here is CASSPRTGDYEQYF. The CDR3 nucleotides read TGTGCCAGCAGCCCCAGGACAGGGGATTACGAGCAGTACTTC.

This rearrangement joins TRBV10-2 to TRBJ2-7, with D perhaps matching TRBD2 (6 bases). Trimming shortened V by 4 bases and J by 7 bases, and 23 bases separated the two germline ends. Germline values: CDR1 WSHSY, CDR2 SAAADI. This CDR3 is built from 16 residues. The CDR3: CASSVAGTGALREQYF. As DNA, the CDR3 is TGCGCCAGCAGTGTTGCAGGGACGGGAGCCTTGAGGGAGCAGTACTTC.